A single sample gave rise to the 5 T cell receptor beta chains below, sequenced in a study of T cells after yellow fever vaccination. One entry per CDR3 protein, called by TCRdb with MiXCR from the 5' RACE reads. The sample has about 220,000 distinct CDR3 sequences; more than 3% are singletons. The starting material was CD4+ T cells sorted from PBMCs, obtained 10 days after the yellow fever booster vaccination. These receptors all come from a man aged 18-30 years who received the YFV17D yellow fever vaccine.

This clonotype was recorded many times. The chain carries TRBV5-8 and TRBJ2-3, with 12 bases identical to TRBD1. Germline assignment: CDR1 SGHTS and CDR2 YDEGEE. The CDR3 spans 16 residues. The V and J ends lost 4 bases and 5 bases, in that order; junction bases with no gene match: 8. CDR3: CASSIGTGGMGDTQYF. The CDR3 nucleotides read TGTGCCAGCAGCATCGGGACAGGGGGCATGGGAGATACGCAGTATTTT.

This clonotype has only a few counts. The rearrangement links TRBV29-1 to TRBJ1-6, with no clear D. V lost 4 bases and J 8 bases, leaving 15 bases between the germline ends. The germline V gene encodes CDR1 SQVTM and CDR2 ANQGSEA. The CDR3 runs to 14 residues. The CDR3 DNA follows: TGCAGCGTTGTTCTGACTCAAGTTCATTCACCCCTCCACTTT. Amino acid sequence: CSVVLTQVHSPLHF.

This clonotype has ten or more counts. This sequence joins TRBV5-1 and TRBJ2-3; 9 positions match TRBD2. The CDR3 runs to 16 residues. The junction had 2 bases not matched to a gene; V was cut back by 0 bases and J by 0 bases. The germline V gene encodes CDR1 SGHRS and CDR2 YFSETQ. The chain's CDR3 is CASSLEAGGSTDTQYF. CDR3 in DNA: TGCGCCAGCAGCTTGGAAGCGGGGGGTAGCACAGATACGCAGTATTTT.

V gene TRBV6-1 combines with J gene TRBJ2-7, with TRBD1 matching 10 bases. V shed 8 bases and J 5 bases; nucleotides not matched to a gene: 9. Per the germline V gene, CDR1 is MNHNS and CDR2 is SASEGT. This CDR3 has 14 amino acids. The CDR3 nucleotides read TGTGCCAGCTCGACAGGGGGCCCGCCCAACGAGCAGTACTTC. This encodes CASSTGGPPNEQYF.

This chain uses TRBV5-1 with TRBJ2-3; D gene unclear. The V and J ends lost 3 bases and 6 bases respectively, with 14 bases between them. Germline CDR1 reads SGHRS; CDR2 reads YFSETQ. This CDR3 region has 14 residues. The CDR3: CASSWTRSPDTQYF. The CDR3 DNA reads as TGCGCCAGCAGCTGGACCAGGAGCCCGGATACGCAGTATTTT.